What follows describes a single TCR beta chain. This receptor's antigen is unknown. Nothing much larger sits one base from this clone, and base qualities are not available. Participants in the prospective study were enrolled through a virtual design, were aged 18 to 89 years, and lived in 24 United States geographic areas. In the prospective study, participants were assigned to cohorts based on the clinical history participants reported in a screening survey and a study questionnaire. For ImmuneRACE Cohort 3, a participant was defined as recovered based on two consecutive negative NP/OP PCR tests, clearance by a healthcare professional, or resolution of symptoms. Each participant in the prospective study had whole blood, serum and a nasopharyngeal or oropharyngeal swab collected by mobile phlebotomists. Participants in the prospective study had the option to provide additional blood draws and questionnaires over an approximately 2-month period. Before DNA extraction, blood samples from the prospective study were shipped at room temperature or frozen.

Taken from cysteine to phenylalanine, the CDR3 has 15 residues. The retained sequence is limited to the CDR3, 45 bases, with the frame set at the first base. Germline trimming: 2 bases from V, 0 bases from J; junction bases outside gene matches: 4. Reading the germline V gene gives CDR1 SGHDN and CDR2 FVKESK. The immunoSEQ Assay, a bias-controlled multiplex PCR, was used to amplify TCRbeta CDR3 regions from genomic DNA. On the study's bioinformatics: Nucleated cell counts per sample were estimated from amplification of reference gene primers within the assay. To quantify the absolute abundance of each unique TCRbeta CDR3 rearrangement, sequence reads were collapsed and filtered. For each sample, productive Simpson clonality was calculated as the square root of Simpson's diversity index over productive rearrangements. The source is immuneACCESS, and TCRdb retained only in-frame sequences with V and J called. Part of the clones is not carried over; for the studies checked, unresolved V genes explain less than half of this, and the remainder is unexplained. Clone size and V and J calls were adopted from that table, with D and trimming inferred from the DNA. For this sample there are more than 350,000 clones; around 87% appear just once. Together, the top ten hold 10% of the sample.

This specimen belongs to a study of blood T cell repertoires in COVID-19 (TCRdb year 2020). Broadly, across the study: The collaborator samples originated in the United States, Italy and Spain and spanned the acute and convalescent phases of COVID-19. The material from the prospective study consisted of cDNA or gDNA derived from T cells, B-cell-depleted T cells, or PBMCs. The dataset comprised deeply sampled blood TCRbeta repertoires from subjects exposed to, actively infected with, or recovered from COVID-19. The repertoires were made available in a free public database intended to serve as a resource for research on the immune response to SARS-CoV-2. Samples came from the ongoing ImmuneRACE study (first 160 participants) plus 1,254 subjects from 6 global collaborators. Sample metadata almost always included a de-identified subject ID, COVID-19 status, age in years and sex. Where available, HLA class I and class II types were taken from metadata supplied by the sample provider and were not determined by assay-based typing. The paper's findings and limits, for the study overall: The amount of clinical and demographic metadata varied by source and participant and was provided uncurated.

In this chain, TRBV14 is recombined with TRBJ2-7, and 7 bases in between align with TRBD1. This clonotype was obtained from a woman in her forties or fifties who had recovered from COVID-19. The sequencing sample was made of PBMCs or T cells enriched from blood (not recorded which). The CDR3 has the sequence CASSQTNRGSYEQYF. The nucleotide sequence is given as TGTGCCAGCAGCCAAACAAACAGGGGCTCCTACGAGCAGTACTTC.